This T cell receptor (beta chain) was documented in a study of shared clonotypes between healthy human individuals (TCRdb year 2020). With respect to the entire study: The cohort included three men and two women between 18 and 49 years of age. Libraries were prepared and TCR repertoires were sequenced by different laboratories using diverse techniques, in order to increase sequencing depth and limit assay-specific biases. To estimate repertoire size and how much clonotype sharing occurs between individuals, the study deeply sequenced the blood TCR repertoires of five healthy adults. For each donor, CD4 naive and CD4 memory were each given three plates, CD8 naive was given two plates, and CD8 memory was given one plate. Per donor, leukapheresis produced somewhere between about 0.94 and 8.9 billion PBMCs. Here is what the overall study found, with its caveats: Even with the large sequencing depth, rarefaction of the sorted-subset datasets indicated that sequencing was incomplete. Sampling was restricted to blood, and TCR repertoires in tissue are likely to differ from TCR repertoires in blood. Sharing across several donors was observed for around 5% of naive CD4, over 3% of naive CD8, about 2.3% of memory CD4, and roughly 0.4% of memory CD8 clonotypes. Compared with non-shared clonotypes, clonotypes shared by all four sorted-subset donors had higher generation probabilities. Pairwise subsampling led to the expectation that sequencing depth would affect the degree of clonotype sharing among donors. Estimated clonotype richness was generally larger for naive than for memory subsets. Because the study included only a small number of donors, the genetic and exposure-history diversity represented was limited.

Using the deep immunoSEQ assay, multiplex PCR amplified TCR CDR3 regions from genomic DNA. Extracted genomic DNA from each cell subset was distributed evenly across all wells of several immunoSEQ 96-well plates, and each plate was treated as a replicate. Each replicate PCR for sorted subsets received approximately 200 ng genomic DNA, equal to about 30,000 T cell genomes. Purified libraries were measured with a Qubit 3.0 fluorometer, size-checked on a Bioanalyzer 2100, and measured again with the KAPA Library Quantification kit. Every immunoSEQ 96-well plate was sequenced on a dedicated single-read 150-cycle Illumina NextSeq 550 flow cell. Processing in the source paper ran as follows. The immunoSEQ output contained only junctional sequences without quality scores, so filtering could not match that applied to full-length reads. Sequences were annotated with PyIR, a Python wrapper for IgBLAST v1.9, and V/J genes and CDR3 were assigned using IMGT germline references. Reads were removed for weak V/J assignments (E-value above 1e-6), missing CDR3, stop codons, out-of-frame junctions, or ambiguous translated residues. V3J clonotypes were defined as sequences sharing the same inferred V gene, J gene, and CDR3 amino acid sequence. The percentage overlap between two repertoires was calculated by dividing the number of shared unique clonotypes by the size of the smaller repertoire. RTK rarefaction, the Chao1 estimator, and Recon v2.1 estimates of unobserved clonotypes were used to assess repertoire richness. Generation probabilities for all TCRbeta clonotypes obtained by the gDNA method from a handful of donors were computed using OLGA. This immuneACCESS table, as held by TCRdb, lists in-frame sequences with V and J called but not all clones. Of the missing ones, under half trace to an unresolved V gene in checked studies; the others have no known cause. The V and J calls and clone size are taken from that table; D and trimming were inferred from the DNA. This sample gives around 1.9 million clones in total; around 93% of them show up just once. Around 1.7% of the sample belongs to the ten largest clones.

CD8 naive samples were CD45RO-negative cells positively selected for CCR7, giving a CD45RA+CCR7+ population that excluded TemRA cells. The donors were healthy, HIV-negative adults who had no recently reported acute infections or vaccinations. All donors were Caucasian adults living in Nashville, Tennessee, USA. Blood was obtained by leukapheresis, after which PBMCs were separated by Ficoll-Histopaque density gradient centrifugation and cryopreserved in liquid nitrogen vapor phase. Analytical flow cytometry was used to check the purity and quantity of each magnetically sorted T cell population. Genomic DNA was isolated from each sorted fraction and quantified by UV absorbance on a Nanodrop 2000c. This clone showed up just once. Its antigen has not been determined. Within one base of it there is no much larger clone, and no base qualities were kept. Sequences MDHEN (CDR1) and SYDVKM (CDR2) are obtained from the germline V gene. A distance of 9 bases separates the germline ends of V and J, which lose 5 bases and 7 bases respectively. The CDR3, cysteine through phenylalanine, is 12 amino acids long. Only the CDR3 portion is preserved as DNA: 36 bases, with reading frame beginning at the first base.

The origin of this receptor is a man aged 18 to 29 in good health. Some clones in this sample may be carry-over from other donors' samples. The sample consisted of naive CD8+ T cells from PBMCs. The cell subset or site label, read with the paper, signifies: CD45RA+CCR7+. The V gene is TRBV28 and the J gene is TRBJ2-1; confidence is insufficient to name the D gene. The sequenced DNA: TGTGCCAGCAGTCGGCTCCTTAATGAGCAGTTCTTC. Its coded protein is CASSRLLNEQFF.